This passage covers 3 T cell receptor beta chains from one sample sequenced in a study of blood T cell repertoires in COVID-19. Produced via immunoSEQ multiplex PCR; TCRdb's table is partial and in-frame only. The data show 65,000 to 85,000 clones, 80% to 90% seen once. The specimen was peripheral blood. Every receptor here comes from a man aged 50 or older with active COVID-19.

The chain employs TRBV29-1 and TRBJ2-5, with TRBD2 identical over 7 bases. The CDR3 length is 12 residues. Germline trimming cut 6 bases from V and 3 bases from J; bases unmatched to any gene: 4. Germline CDR1 is SQVTM and CDR2 is ANQGSEA. CDR3 in amino acids: CSVSSGEETQYF. DNA of the CDR3: TGCAGCGTGTCTAGCGGAGAAGAGACCCAGTACTTC.

This sequence joins TRBV5-6 and TRBJ2-7; TRBD2 aligns across 10 bases. CDR1 is SGHDT, CDR2 YYEEEE, per germline. V lost 0 bases, J lost 7 bases, and 10 bases stayed unmatched. This CDR3 comprises 16 residues. CDR3 loop: CASSLVARGLAKEQYF. In DNA form, the CDR3 reads TGTGCCAGCAGCTTGGTAGCCCGGGGACTAGCGAAAGAGCAGTACTTC.

This rearrangement joins TRBV12-3 or TRBV12-4 to TRBJ2-7; the D gene is possibly TRBD1 (6 bases). Trimming took off 10 bases at V and 0 bases at J, with 10 bases between the two ends. The CDR3 consists of 12 residues. CDR3 in amino acids: CANGTNSYEQYF. DNA for the CDR3: TGTGCCAACGGGACAAACTCCTACGAGCAGTACTTC.